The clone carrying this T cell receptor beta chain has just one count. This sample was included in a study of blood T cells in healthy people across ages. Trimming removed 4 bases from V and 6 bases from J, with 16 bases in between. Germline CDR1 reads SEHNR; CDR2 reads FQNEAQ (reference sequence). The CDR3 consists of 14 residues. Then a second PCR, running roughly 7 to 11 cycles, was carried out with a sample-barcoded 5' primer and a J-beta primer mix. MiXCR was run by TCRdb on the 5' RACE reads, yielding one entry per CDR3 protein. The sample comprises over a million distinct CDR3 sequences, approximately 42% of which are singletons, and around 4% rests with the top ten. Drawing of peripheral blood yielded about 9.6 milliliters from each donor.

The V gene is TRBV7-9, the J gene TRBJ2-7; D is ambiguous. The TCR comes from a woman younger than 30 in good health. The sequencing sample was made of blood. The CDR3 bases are TGTGCCAGCAGCTCTCTAACCGGACCCATCGAGCAGTACTTC. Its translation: CASSSLTGPIEQYF.